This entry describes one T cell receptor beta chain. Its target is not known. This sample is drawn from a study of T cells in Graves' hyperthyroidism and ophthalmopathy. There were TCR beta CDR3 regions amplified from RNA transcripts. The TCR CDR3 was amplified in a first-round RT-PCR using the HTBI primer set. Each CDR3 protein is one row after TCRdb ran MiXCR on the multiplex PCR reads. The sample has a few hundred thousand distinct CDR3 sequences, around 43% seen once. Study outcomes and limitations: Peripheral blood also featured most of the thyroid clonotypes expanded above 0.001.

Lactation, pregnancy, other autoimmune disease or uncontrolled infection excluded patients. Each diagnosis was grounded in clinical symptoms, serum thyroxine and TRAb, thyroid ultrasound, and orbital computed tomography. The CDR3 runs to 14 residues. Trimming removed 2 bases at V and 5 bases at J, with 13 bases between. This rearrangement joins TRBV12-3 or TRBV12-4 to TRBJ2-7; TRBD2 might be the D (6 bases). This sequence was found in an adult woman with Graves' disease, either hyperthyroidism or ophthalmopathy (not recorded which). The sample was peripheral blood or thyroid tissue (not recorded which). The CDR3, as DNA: TGTGCCAGCAGTTTAAAGCTAGCTAGCGACGAGCAGTACTTC. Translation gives CASSLKLASDEQYF.